This TCR beta chain was identified in a study of shared clonotypes between healthy human individuals. Findings of the study overall: Naive CD4 clonotype sharing across several donors was about 5.3%.

CDR1 SGHTA and CDR2 FQGNSA come from the germline V gene. This CDR3 is 14 amino acids long. V gave up 2 bases and J gave up 2 bases, with 9 bases separating them. Method: immunoSEQ multiplex PCR; TCRdb's copy keeps in-frame clones and lacks some. The data show 1,500,000 or so clones, about 98.5% seen once. A remark on this clone: Its antigen is as yet unknown.

The receptor's source is a man younger than 45 in good health. The source material was naive CD4+ T cells sorted from blood. Stated subset: CD45RA+ positively selected. The J gene is TRBJ2-5, the V gene TRBV7-2; unclear D gene. CDR3 in DNA: TGTGCCAGCAGCTTACTATTCGGACAAGAGACCCAGTACTTC. Translated, it gives CASSLLFGQETQYF.